The rows below give T cell receptor beta chains drawn from one sample of a study of control samples from healthy donors and cancer patients. Generated by immunoSEQ multiplex PCR, the TCRdb table keeps only in-frame clones and is missing some. Among about 110,000 clones listed, about four fifths were seen once. Sample: blood. These receptors originate from a woman between 45 and 60 years old in good health. CDR3s include the opening cysteine and the closing phenylalanine or tryptophan. A D gene is named only where the DNA matches it firmly. Clone size is shown for a subset of rows, as once, few, many or a class of expanded clone.

J gene | clone size | V gene | D gene | CDR3 protein | CDR3 DNA
TRBJ2-5 | . | TRBV11-2 | TRBD1 | CASSFTGAGETQYF | TGTGCCAGCAGCTTTACAGGGGCGGGAGAGACCCAGTACTTC
TRBJ2-5 | . | TRBV12-5 | TRBD2 | CASAFSAGGQETQYF | TGTGCTAGTGCATTCTCGGCGGGGGGCCAAGAGACCCAGTACTTC
TRBJ1-5 | . | TRBV7-2 | . | CASSLRGEGNQPQHF | TGTGCCAGCAGCCTCAGGGGAGAGGGCAATCAGCCCCAGCATTTT
TRBJ1-3 | . | TRBV18 | . | CASSPDGNTIYF | TGTGCCAGCTCACCGGATGGGAACACCATATATTTT
TRBJ2-6 | . | TRBV23-1 | . | CASSRQKQISGANVLTF | TGCGCCAGCAGTCGACAAAAACAGATCTCTGGGGCCAACGTCCTGACTTTC
TRBJ2-3 | . | TRBV11-2 | TRBD2 | CASSLLGGRPTDTQYF | TGTGCCAGCAGCTTACTGGGGGGGAGGCCCACAGATACGCAGTATTTT
TRBJ1-1 | . | TRBV18 | . | CASSPSGENTEAFF | TGTGCCAGCTCACCATCCGGGGAGAACACTGAAGCTTTCTTT
TRBJ2-5 | once | TRBV3-1/TRBV3-2 | . | CASSPPIRGETQYF | TGTGCCAGCAGCCCTCCGATCAGGGGCGAGACCCAGTACTTC
TRBJ1-2 | few | TRBV11-3 | . | CASSQTGPYGYTF | TGTGCCAGCAGTCAAACAGGGCCCTATGGCTACACCTTC
TRBJ1-5 | . | TRBV5-6 | TRBD1 | CASSLAGGNNQPQHF | TGTGCCAGCAGCTTGGCAGGGGGCAACAATCAGCCCCAGCATTTT
TRBJ1-5 | . | TRBV27 | . | CASSSTGRRGGNQPQHF | TGTGCCAGCAGTTCGACAGGTAGGAGGGGAGGGAATCAGCCCCAGCATTTT
TRBJ2-3 | . | TRBV19 | TRBD1 | CASSPPGTGTDTQYF | TGTGCCAGTAGTCCCCCCGGGACAGGCACAGATACGCAGTATTTT
TRBJ2-1 | . | TRBV12-3/TRBV12-4 | . | CASSPYSNEQFF | TGTGCCAGCAGCCCGTACAGTAATGAGCAGTTCTTC
TRBJ1-1 | . | TRBV5-4 | . | CASSLERDTEAFF | TGTGCCAGCAGCTTGGAGAGGGACACTGAAGCTTTCTTT
TRBJ2-3 | . | TRBV6-4 | TRBD2 | CASSDTGLAGANTDTQYF | TGTGCCAGCAGTGACACTGGACTAGCGGGGGCCAACACAGATACGCAGTATTTT
TRBJ2-1 | . | TRBV9 | TRBD2 | CASSVGGNNEQFF | TGTGCCAGCAGCGTCGGGGGGAACAATGAGCAGTTCTTC
TRBJ1-2 | many | TRBV6-5 | TRBD1 | CASSYGTGMYTF | TGTGCCAGCAGTTACGGGACAGGGATGTACACCTTC
TRBJ1-2 | . | TRBV18 | TRBD1 | CASSEQGPYGYTF | TGTGCCAGCTCAGAACAGGGGCCCTATGGCTACACCTTC
TRBJ2-2 | . | TRBV27 | TRBD2 | CASSHLGLAGGAAGELFF | TGTGCCAGCAGCCATCTGGGACTAGCGGGGGGCGCGGCCGGGGAGCTGTTTTTT
TRBJ2-7 | . | TRBV6-5 | TRBD1 | CASSTTGPDLYEQYF | TGTGCCAGCAGTACGACAGGGCCCGATCTCTACGAGCAGTACTTC
TRBJ2-3 | . | TRBV10-3 | . | CAISTTGGSTDTQYF | TGTGCCATCAGTACGACAGGAGGTAGCACAGATACGCAGTATTTT
TRBJ2-5 | . | TRBV7-9 | . | CASSFGVGGARETQYF | TGTGCCAGCAGCTTTGGGGTCGGGGGCGCGAGAGAGACCCAGTACTTC
TRBJ2-1 | . | TRBV9 | TRBD2 | CASSVDSGTYNEQFF | TGTGCCAGCAGCGTAGATAGCGGGACCTACAATGAGCAGTTCTTC
TRBJ2-5 | few | TRBV27 | . | CASSLDLRGARGTQYF | TGTGCCAGCAGTTTGGATTTAAGGGGGGCCCGAGGGACCCAGTACTTC
TRBJ2-2 | . | TRBV7-2 | . | CASSLALGKAGELFF | TGTGCCAGCAGCTTAGCGCTGGGGAAGGCCGGGGAGCTGTTTTTT
TRBJ2-1 | . | TRBV4-2 | . | CASSQVWDIDNEQFF | TGTGCCAGCAGCCAAGTATGGGACATTGACAATGAGCAGTTCTTC
TRBJ2-7 | . | TRBV7-3 | . | CASSLTATGPEQYF | TGTGCCAGCAGCTTAACGGCAACGGGCCCCGAGCAGTACTTC
TRBJ2-5 | . | TRBV18 | . | CASSPGHLQETQYF | TGTGCCAGCTCCCCGGGACACCTTCAAGAGACCCAGTACTTC
TRBJ2-2 | . | TRBV7-2 | TRBD2 | CASSETSGNVRELFF | TGTGCCAGCAGCGAAACTAGCGGTAATGTCAGGGAGCTGTTTTTT
TRBJ2-1 | . | TRBV4-1 | . | CASSGRDLYNEQFF | TGCGCCAGCAGCGGCCGGGACCTTTACAATGAGCAGTTCTTC
TRBJ1-1 | . | TRBV2 | TRBD1 | CASSAFQGVMNTEAFF | TGTGCCAGCAGTGCTTTTCAGGGGGTAATGAACACTGAAGCTTTCTTT
TRBJ2-6 | . | TRBV6-5 | . | CASRQNWSGANVLTF | TGTGCCAGCAGACAAAACTGGTCTGGGGCCAACGTCCTGACTTTC
TRBJ2-3 | . | TRBV3-1/TRBV3-2 | . | CASSQYLGVETDTQYF | TGTGCCAGCAGCCAGTACCTAGGCGTTGAGACAGATACGCAGTATTTT
TRBJ1-1 | . | TRBV19 | . | CASSRTRSEAFF | TGTGCCAGTAGCCGGACCAGGAGTGAAGCTTTCTTT
TRBJ2-5 | once | TRBV5-1 | TRBD2 | CASSLLLAGGRETQYF | TGCGCCAGCAGCTTGCTACTAGCGGGGGGCCGAGAGACCCAGTACTTC
TRBJ2-7 | . | TRBV5-4 | TRBD2 | CASSSPGTSGKSAYEQYF | TGTGCCAGCAGCTCCCCAGGGACTAGCGGGAAATCAGCCTACGAGCAGTACTTC
TRBJ2-5 | . | TRBV7-2 | . | CASSLGSAKETQYF | TGTGCCAGCAGCTTAGGGTCGGCAAAGGAGACCCAGTACTTC
TRBJ2-2 | . | TRBV7-9 | . | CASSNLLPNTGELFF | TGTGCCAGCAGCAATCTGTTACCGAACACCGGGGAGCTGTTTTTT
TRBJ2-5 | . | TRBV9 | . | CASSPGAETQYF | TGTGCCAGCAGCCCGGGGGCTGAGACCCAGTACTTC
TRBJ2-3 | . | TRBV7-8 | . | CASSLIGTDTQYF | TGTGCCAGCAGCTTAATTGGCACAGATACGCAGTATTTT
TRBJ2-1 | few | TRBV5-4 | TRBD1 | CASSPARGSSYNEQFF | TGTGCCAGCAGTCCGGCCAGGGGGAGCTCCTACAATGAGCAGTTCTTC